The 21 T cell receptor beta chains below come from one sample, sequenced in a study of Ad26.COV2.S vaccination and SARS-CoV-2 variants. Some clones are missing from TCRdb's copy, which holds only in-frame ones; the method was immunoSEQ multiplex PCR. The sample shows about 350,000 clones, 88% of them seen only once. Treatment described: around 19 received Ad26.COV2.S at low or high dose, single or two shots; about 5 received placebo; per-sample allocation not given. Sampling was performed 63 days after the first vaccine or placebo injection. The specimen was peripheral blood, collected in a trial of Ad26.COV2.S vaccine versus placebo. The source is a person between 18 and 60 years old who received the Ad26.COV2.S COVID-19 vaccine or a placebo.

The sample holds one count of this clone. This chain joins TRBV3-1 (or the pseudogene TRBV3-2) and TRBJ1-2; D gene ambiguous. The CDR3 extends over 13 amino acids. V shed 1 base and J shed 6 bases, with 9 bases lying between them. Germline loops: CDR1 LGHDT, CDR2 YNNKEL (reference sequence). CDR3 nucleotides: TGTGCCAGCAGCCAAGTACCAGCTCATGGCTACACCTTC. The encoded protein is CASSQVPAHGYTF.

The chain couples TRBV4-3 to TRBJ2-6, with 9 positions matching TRBD1. CDR1 is LGHNA and CDR2 is YSLEER in the germline V gene. The CDR3 consists of 17 residues. The ends lost 4 bases at V and 0 bases at J; junction bases unmatched: 4. The DNA for the CDR3 is TGCGCCAGCAGCCCCCGGGACAGGGACTCTGGGGCCAACGTCCTGACTTTC. The encoded protein is CASSPRDRDSGANVLTF.

The rearrangement links TRBV6-2 or TRBV6-3 to TRBJ1-5, with 8 bases lining up with TRBD1. Germline loops: CDR1 MNHEY, CDR2 SVGEGT. The CDR3 runs 15 residues. Trimming removed 5 bases from V and 9 bases from J; junction bases left unmatched: 12. CDR3 bases: TGTGCCAGCAGTGGCCGGGACAGGACCTTTGGGCCCCAGCATTTT. It yields the protein CASSGRDRTFGPQHF.

The chain recombines TRBV7-3 with TRBJ2-7, with 7 bases aligning to TRBD1. Trimming at V came to 5 bases and at J to 2 bases, leaving 9 bases not matched to a gene. This CDR3 is 15 amino acids long. Looked up from germline, CDR1 is SGHTA and CDR2 is FQGTGA. As DNA, the CDR3 is TGTGCCAGCAGCAGGGCCTCAGGGGGACCCTACGAGCAGTACTTC. Translating it yields CASSRASGGPYEQYF.

The rearrangement joins TRBV7-3 to TRBJ1-1; D is unclear. V gave up 10 bases and J gave up 0 bases, with 15 bases separating them. Per germline, CDR1 SGHTA and CDR2 FQGTGA. The CDR3 sequence is 14 residues long. The CDR3 spells CATRLDPLNTEAFF. CDR3 DNA sequence: TGTGCCACCCGCCTTGATCCTCTGAACACTGAAGCTTTCTTT.

The chain employs TRBV11-2 and TRBJ1-1; TRBD1 aligns across 7 bases. The CDR3 consists of 17 residues. V lost 4 bases and J lost 4; bases outside the gene matches: 15. Germline V gene lookup returns CDR1 SGHAT and CDR2 FQNNGV. CDR3 region: CASSSGKGASPVTEAFF. CDR3 nucleotide sequence: TGTGCCAGCAGCTCCGGGAAGGGGGCCTCTCCGGTCACTGAAGCTTTCTTT. Full variable domain (outside the CDR3, taken from reference TRBV11-2 and TRBJ1-1): EAGVAQSPRYKIIEKRQSVAFWCNPISGHATLYWYQQILGQGPKLLIQFQNNGVVDDSQLPKDRFSAERLKGVDSTLKIQPAKLEDSAVYLCASSSGKGASPVTEAFFGQGTRLTVV.

This clone has only one observation. CDR3 residues: CASSLNIPARGGNTIYF. The DNA for the CDR3 is TGTGCCAGCAGTTTAAACATTCCCGCCAGGGGAGGAAACACCATATATTTT. This chain links TRBV27 with TRBJ1-3, with TRBD1 as a possible D gene (6 bases). CDR1 and CDR2 from the germline V gene are MNHEY and SMNVEV (reference sequence). The ends were cut back, 2 bases at V and 4 bases at J, with 18 bases in the middle. This CDR3 has 17 residues.

The V gene is TRBV19, the J gene TRBJ2-7; TRBD1 might be the D (6 bases). This CDR3 has 13 amino acids. With 8 bases removed from V and 2 bases from J, the gap between germline ends came to 13 bases. Germline loops: CDR1 LNHDA, CDR2 SQIVND (reference sequence). CDR3 sequence reads: CASSAGVAYEQYF. The CDR3 coding sequence is TGTGCCAGTTCTGCAGGGGTGGCCTACGAGCAGTACTTC.

V and J are TRBV27 and TRBJ1-1, with 7 bases that match TRBD1. Germline trimming cut 4 bases from V and 5 bases from J; bases unmatched to any gene: 16. The CDR3 sequence is 17 residues long. Germline CDR1 and CDR2: MNHEY and SMNVEV (reference sequence). The CDR3 bases are TGTGCCAGCAGTTCATCGAGAACCTTTGACAGGGCGACTGAAGCTTTCTTT. Translated: CASSSSRTFDRATEAFF.

The chain employs TRBV28 and TRBJ2-7, with D unresolved. Per the germline V gene, CDR1 is MDHEN and CDR2 is SYDVKM. Trimming stripped 7 bases from V and 4 bases from J, with 8 bases between. The CDR3 sequence is 11 residues long. The CDR3 bases are TGTGCCAGCATGGGGAAATACGAGCAGTACTTC. As protein: CASMGKYEQYF.

The rearrangement uses TRBV5-1 and TRBJ2-2, with a weak D call TRBD1 (5 bases). Trimming cost V 0 bases and J 0 bases, with 6 bases left between them. The CDR3 has 15 amino acids. Per the germline V gene, CDR1 is SGHRS and CDR2 is YFSETQ. DNA for the CDR3: TGCGCCAGCAGCTTGGCAGGGACGAACACCGGGGAGCTGTTTTTT. This codes for CASSLAGTNTGELFF.

This clone was picked up one time. The J gene is TRBJ1-1, the V gene TRBV15, with D unresolved. From germline, CDR1 is LNHNV and CDR2 YYDKDF (reference sequence). Trimming pared 0 bases from V and 2 bases from J, leaving 10 bases between. This CDR3 is built from 15 residues. CDR3 DNA: TGTGCCACCAGCAGAGATGGAGGATTCAACACTGAAGCTTTCTTT. This translates into CATSRDGGFNTEAFF.

The chain combines TRBV10-3 with TRBJ1-2; TRBD1 might be the D (5 bases). Trimming cost V 2 bases and J 0 bases, with 10 bases left between them. The CDR3 has 15 residues. Germline-derived CDR1 and CDR2 are ENHRY and SYGVKD. Here the CDR3 DNA reads TGTGCCATCAGTGAGGGGGACCCCCCTAACTATGGCTACACCTTC. The encoded protein is CAISEGDPPNYGYTF.

This chain connects TRBV19 to TRBJ2-1; the D call may be TRBD1 or TRBD2 (6 bases each). CDR1 and CDR2 (germline): LNHDA, SQIVND (reference sequence). V lost 5 bases to trimming and J lost 2 bases, with 13 bases between them. There are 15 residues in the CDR3. The CDR3 reads CASSLRGVTYNEQFF. CDR3 DNA: TGTGCCAGTAGTTTGAGGGGGGTCACCTACAATGAGCAGTTCTTC. The full variable domain, rest sourced from reference TRBV19 and TRBJ2-1, is DGGITQSPKYLFRKEGQNVTLSCEQNLNHDAMYWYRQDPGQGLRLIYYSQIVNDFQKGDIAEGYSVSREKKESFPLTVTSAQKNPTAFYLCASSLRGVTYNEQFFGPGTRLTVL.

This sequence joins TRBV11-2 and TRBJ2-7, with 9 bases that match TRBD1. This CDR3 comprises 15 residues. Trimming removed 4 bases from V and 6 bases from J; junction bases left unmatched: 10. Germline CDR1 is SGHAT and CDR2 is FQNNGV. CDR3 protein: CASSSRPGQGSEQYF. In nucleotides, the CDR3 is TGTGCCAGCAGCTCTCGGCCGGGACAGGGAAGCGAGCAGTACTTC. The variable domain in full, with the rest retrieved from reference TRBV11-2 and TRBJ2-7, is EAGVAQSPRYKIIEKRQSVAFWCNPISGHATLYWYQQILGQGPKLLIQFQNNGVVDDSQLPKDRFSAERLKGVDSTLKIQPAKLEDSAVYLCASSSRPGQGSEQYFGPGTRLTVT.

The rearrangement joins TRBV5-1 to TRBJ2-3; D possibly matches TRBD1 or TRBD2 (5 bases each). Germline V gives CDR1 SGHRS, CDR2 YFSETQ. V shed 3 bases and J shed 0 bases, with 11 bases lying between them. This CDR3 is 15 amino acids long. The DNA of the CDR3 is TGCGCCAGCAGCTCGGGACGGAGTAGCACAGATACGCAGTATTTT. Translating it yields CASSSGRSSTDTQYF.

The chain links TRBV3-1 (or the pseudogene TRBV3-2) to TRBJ1-2; no clear D. The CDR3 consists of 13 residues. V lost 0 bases to trimming and J lost 8 bases, with 10 bases between them. The germline V gene encodes CDR1 LGHDT and CDR2 YNNKEL (reference sequence). The CDR3 reads CASSQEPSGGYTF. The DNA for the CDR3 is TGTGCCAGCAGCCAAGAACCGTCCGGGGGCTACACCTTC.

The V call is TRBV19, the J call TRBJ1-2; no clear D. CDR1 and CDR2 from the germline V gene are LNHDA and SQIVND (reference sequence). The CDR3 sequence is 11 residues long. Trimming removed 9 bases from V and 7 bases from J, with 12 bases in between. DNA of the CDR3: TGTGCCAGCACAGATCGTGGTGGCTACACCTTC. This translates into CASTDRGGYTF. Drawing the rest from reference TRBV19 and TRBJ1-2, the complete variable domain is DGGITQSPKYLFRKEGQNVTLSCEQNLNHDAMYWYRQDPGQGLRLIYYSQIVNDFQKGDIAEGYSVSREKKESFPLTVTSAQKNPTAFYLCASTDRGGYTFGSGTRLTVV.

The V and J genes are TRBV10-3 and TRBJ2-5; 10 nucleotides line up with TRBD2. The CDR3 is 18 amino acids. CDR1 is ENHRY and CDR2 is SYGVKD in the germline V gene. The V segment lost 6 bases and the J segment 5 bases; nucleotides outside the gene matches: 18. CDR3 sequence reads: CAISPTVAGGGSSETQYF. CDR3 bases: TGTGCCATCAGCCCCACGGTAGCGGGGGGTGGGAGTTCGGAGACCCAGTACTTC.

The V call is TRBV10-3, the J call TRBJ1-5, with D tentatively TRBD1 (5 bases). The CDR3 length is 15 residues. Germline loops: CDR1 ENHRY, CDR2 SYGVKD. V was cut by 2 bases and J by 2 bases, with 10 bases left in between. The CDR3 DNA sequence: TGTGCCATCAGTGAGGCCGGGGGGGGCAATCAGCCCCAGCATTTT. This codes for CAISEAGGGNQPQHF.

This chain links TRBV9 with TRBJ2-1; tentative D call: TRBD1 (6 bases). The ends were cut back, 1 base at V and 6 bases at J, with 14 bases in the middle. This CDR3 is 15 amino acids long. Per germline, CDR1 SGDLS and CDR2 YYNGEE. The CDR3 nucleotides are TGTGCCAGCAGCGTAACCCTCAAGGGGGTCAATGAGCAGTTCTTC. As protein: CASSVTLKGVNEQFF. Drawing the rest from reference TRBV9 and TRBJ2-1, the complete variable domain is DSGVTQTPKHLITATGQRVTLRCSPRSGDLSVYWYQQSLDQGLQFLIQYYNGEERAKGNILERFSAQQFPDLHSELNLSSLELGDSALYFCASSVTLKGVNEQFFGPGTRLTVL.